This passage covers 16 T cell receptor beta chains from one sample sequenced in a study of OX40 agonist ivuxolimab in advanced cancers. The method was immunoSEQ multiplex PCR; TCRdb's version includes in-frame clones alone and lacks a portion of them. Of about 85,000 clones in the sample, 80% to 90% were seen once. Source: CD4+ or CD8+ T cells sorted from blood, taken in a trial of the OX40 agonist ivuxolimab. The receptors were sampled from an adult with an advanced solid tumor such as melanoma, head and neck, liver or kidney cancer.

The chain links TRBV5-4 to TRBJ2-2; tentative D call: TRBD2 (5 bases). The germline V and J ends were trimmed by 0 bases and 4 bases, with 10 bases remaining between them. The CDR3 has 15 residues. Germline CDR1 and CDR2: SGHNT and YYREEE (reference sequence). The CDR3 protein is CASSLDLAGTGELFF. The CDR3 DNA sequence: TGTGCCAGCAGCTTGGATCTAGCCGGCACCGGGGAGCTGTTTTTT.

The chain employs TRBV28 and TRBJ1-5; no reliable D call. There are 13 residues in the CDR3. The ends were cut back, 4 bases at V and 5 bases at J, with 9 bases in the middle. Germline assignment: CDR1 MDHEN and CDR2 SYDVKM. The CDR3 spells CASSYPTDQPQHF. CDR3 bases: TGTGCCAGCAGTTACCCTACAGATCAGCCCCAGCATTTT.

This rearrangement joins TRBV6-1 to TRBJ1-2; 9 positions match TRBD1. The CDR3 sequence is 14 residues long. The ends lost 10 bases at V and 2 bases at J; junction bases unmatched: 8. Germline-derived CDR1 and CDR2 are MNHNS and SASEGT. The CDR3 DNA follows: TGTGCCACCTCGACGGGACAGGGCAACTATGGCTACACCTTC. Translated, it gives CATSTGQGNYGYTF.

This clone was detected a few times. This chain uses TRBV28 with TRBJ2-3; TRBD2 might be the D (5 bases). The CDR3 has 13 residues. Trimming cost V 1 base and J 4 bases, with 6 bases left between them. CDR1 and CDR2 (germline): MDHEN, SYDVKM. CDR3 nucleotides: TGTGCCAGCAGTTTATCGGGATCAGATACGCAGTATTTT. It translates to CASSLSGSDTQYF.

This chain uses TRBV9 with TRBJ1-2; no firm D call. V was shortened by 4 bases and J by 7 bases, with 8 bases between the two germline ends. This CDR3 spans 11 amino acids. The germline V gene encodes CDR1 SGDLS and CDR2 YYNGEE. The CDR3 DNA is TGTGCCAGCAGCTTCCACTCTGGCTACACCTTC. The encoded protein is CASSFHSGYTF.

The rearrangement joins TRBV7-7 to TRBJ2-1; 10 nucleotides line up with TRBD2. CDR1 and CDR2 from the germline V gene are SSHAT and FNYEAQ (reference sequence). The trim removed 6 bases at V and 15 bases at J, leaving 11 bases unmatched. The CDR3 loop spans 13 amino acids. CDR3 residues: CASRLGSSGSLFF. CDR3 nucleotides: TGTGCCAGCAGGTTGGGATCTAGCGGGAGCTTGTTCTTC.

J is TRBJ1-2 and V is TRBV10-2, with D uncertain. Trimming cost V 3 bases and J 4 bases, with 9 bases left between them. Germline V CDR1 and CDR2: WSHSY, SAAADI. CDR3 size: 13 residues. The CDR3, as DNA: TGCGCCAGCAGTGATTTCGAGACCTATGGCTACACCTTC. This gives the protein CASSDFETYGYTF.

The CDR3 region has the DNA TGTGCCAGCAAGGAAAAGCGGGGGGTATGGAATGAGCAGTTCTTC. Its protein product is CASKEKRGVWNEQFF. The chain links TRBV7-2 to TRBJ2-1; TRBD2 matches 9 bases. CDR3 length equals 15 residues. Per the germline V gene, CDR1 is SGHTA and CDR2 is FQGNSA. V trimming: 7 bases; J trimming: 7 bases; junction bases outside the gene matches: 11.

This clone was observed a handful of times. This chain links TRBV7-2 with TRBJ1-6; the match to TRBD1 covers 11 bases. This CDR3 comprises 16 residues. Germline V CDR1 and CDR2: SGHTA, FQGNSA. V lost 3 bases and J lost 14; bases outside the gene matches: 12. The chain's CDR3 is CASSFGFRTGGPTLHF. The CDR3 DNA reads TGTGCCAGCAGCTTTGGATTTCGGACAGGGGGCCCTACCCTCCACTTT.

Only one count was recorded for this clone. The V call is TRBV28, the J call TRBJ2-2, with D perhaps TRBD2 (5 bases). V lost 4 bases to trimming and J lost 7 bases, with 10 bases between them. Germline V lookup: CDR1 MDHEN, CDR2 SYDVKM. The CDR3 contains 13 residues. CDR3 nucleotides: TGTGCCAGCAGTTGGACTGGATTCGGGGAGCTGTTTTTT. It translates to CASSWTGFGELFF.

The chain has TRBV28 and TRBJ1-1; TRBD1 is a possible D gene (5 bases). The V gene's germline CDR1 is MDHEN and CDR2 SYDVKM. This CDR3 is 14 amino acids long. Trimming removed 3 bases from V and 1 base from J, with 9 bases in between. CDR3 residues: CASSFHGANTEAFF. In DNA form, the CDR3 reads TGTGCCAGCAGTTTTCATGGGGCGAACACTGAAGCTTTCTTT.

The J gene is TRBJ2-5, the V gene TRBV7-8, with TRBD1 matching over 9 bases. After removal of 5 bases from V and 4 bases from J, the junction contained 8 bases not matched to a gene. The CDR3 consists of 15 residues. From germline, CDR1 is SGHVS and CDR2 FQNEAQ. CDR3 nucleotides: TGTGCCAGCAGCGGACAGGGGAAGGGATTAGAGACCCAGTACTTC. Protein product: CASSGQGKGLETQYF.

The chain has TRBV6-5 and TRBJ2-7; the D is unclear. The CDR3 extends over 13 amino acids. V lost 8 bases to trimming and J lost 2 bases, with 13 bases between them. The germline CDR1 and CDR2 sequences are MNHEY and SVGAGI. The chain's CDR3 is CASSVGRAYEQYV. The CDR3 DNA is TGTGCCAGCTCCGTCGGACGGGCCTACGAGCAGTACGTC.

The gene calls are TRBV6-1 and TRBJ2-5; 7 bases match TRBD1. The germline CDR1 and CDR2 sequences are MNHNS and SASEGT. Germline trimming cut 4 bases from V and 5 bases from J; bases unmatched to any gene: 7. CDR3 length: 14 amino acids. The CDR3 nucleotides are TGTGCCAGCAGTGCCGTGGGACAGAGGGAGACCCAGTACTTC. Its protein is CASSAVGQRETQYF.

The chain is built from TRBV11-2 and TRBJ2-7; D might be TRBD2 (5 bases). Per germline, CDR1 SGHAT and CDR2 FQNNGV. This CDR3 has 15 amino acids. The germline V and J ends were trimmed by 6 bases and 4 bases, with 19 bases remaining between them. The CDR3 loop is CASRGRGYLEYEQYF. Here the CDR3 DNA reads TGTGCCAGCAGGGGCCGGGGATACCTAGAGTACGAGCAGTACTTC.

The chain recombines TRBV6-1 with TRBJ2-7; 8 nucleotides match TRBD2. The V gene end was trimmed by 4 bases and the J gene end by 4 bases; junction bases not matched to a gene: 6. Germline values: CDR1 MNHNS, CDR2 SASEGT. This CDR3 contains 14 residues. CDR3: CASSVPSGSYEQYF. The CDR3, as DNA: TGTGCCAGCAGTGTACCGAGCGGGAGTTACGAGCAGTACTTC.